The entry below describes one T cell receptor beta chain. Its antigen is unidentified. With a much larger clone just one base away, this may be a read error. This likely comes from a read error, as the CDR3 has no conserved phenylalanine or tryptophan at its end. The data derive from a study of breast tumors, draining lymph nodes, adjacent tissues. Whole-study findings and limits: Luminal-like breast cancer showed significantly higher tumor–nontumor repertoire similarity than basal-like. Tumor T cell lymph node origin was a supported hypothesis, not proven. Data fit most tumor T cells coming from lymph node, expanding in tumor. Compared with lymph nodes, tumors were less diverse; compared with nontumor tissue, more.

Each CDR3 protein gets one entry after TCRdb re-called the multiplex PCR reads with MiXCR. The sample has over 60,000 distinct CDR3 sequences, approximately 45% seen once; the top ten hold about 8.4%. This CDR3 is 14 amino acids long. Germline assignment: CDR1 LNHNV and CDR2 YYDKDF (reference sequence). The chain links TRBV15 to TRBJ2-5, with a weak D call TRBD2 (7 bases). Material: breast tumor tissue. The sequence was collected from a female donor with breast cancer. Some clones in this sample may be carry-over from other donors' samples. The CDR3 nucleotides read TGTGCCACCGGCAGAGGGGGGGGTTCTGAGACCCAGTACTCC. Its translation is CATGRGGGSETQYS.